This T cell receptor (beta chain) was retrieved from a study of brain T cells in children with intractable seizures. Clones were read by immunoSEQ multiplex PCR, and TCRdb kept only the in-frame ones, dropping some. The data contain about 340,000 clones, over 90% of them seen just once; the ten biggest clones take up approximately 5%. The CDR3 loop spans 14 amino acids. J gave up 4 bases and V 5 bases, and 7 bases lay outside the gene matches. CDR1 and CDR2 (germline): MNHNY, SVGAGI (reference sequence). Time point of the sample: blood from clinic visit 5 months post-surgery; TSC patient then seizure free.

V gene TRBV6-6 combines with J gene TRBJ2-7; 8 bases map to TRBD1. Specimen: peripheral blood, collected 4 to 6 months after surgery. This TCR derives from a boy younger than two with tuberous sclerosis and intractable seizures. For the CDR3, the DNA is TGTGCCAGCAGTCACAACAGGGGGAAGTACGAGCAGTACTTC. Translating gives CASSHNRGKYEQYF.